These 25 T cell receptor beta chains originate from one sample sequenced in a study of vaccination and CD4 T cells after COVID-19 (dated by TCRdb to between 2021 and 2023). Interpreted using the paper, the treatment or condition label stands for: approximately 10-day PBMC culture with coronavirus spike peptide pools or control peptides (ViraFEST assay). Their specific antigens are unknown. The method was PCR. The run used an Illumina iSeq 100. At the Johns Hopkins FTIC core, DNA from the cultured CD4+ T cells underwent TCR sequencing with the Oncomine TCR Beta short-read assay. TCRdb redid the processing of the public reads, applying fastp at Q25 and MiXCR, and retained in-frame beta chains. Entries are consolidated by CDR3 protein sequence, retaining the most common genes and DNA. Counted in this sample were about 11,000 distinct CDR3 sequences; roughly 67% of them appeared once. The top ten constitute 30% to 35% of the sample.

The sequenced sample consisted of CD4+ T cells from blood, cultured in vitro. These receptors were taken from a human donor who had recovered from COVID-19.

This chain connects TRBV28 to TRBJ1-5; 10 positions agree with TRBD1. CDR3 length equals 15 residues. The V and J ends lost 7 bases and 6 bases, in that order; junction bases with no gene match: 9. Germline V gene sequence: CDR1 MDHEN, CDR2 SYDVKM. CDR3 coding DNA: TGTGCCAGCACCCTGAGACAGGGGGCTTCTCAGCCCCAGCATTTT. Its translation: CASTLRQGASQPQHF. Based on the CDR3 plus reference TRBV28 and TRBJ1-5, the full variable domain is DVKVTQSSRYLVKRTGEKVFLECVQDMDHENMFWYRQDPGLGLRLIYFSYDVKMKEKGDIPEGYSVSREKKERFSLILESASTNQTSMYLCASTLRQGASQPQHFGDGTRLSIL.

CDR3 loop: CASSSTDTQYF. DNA of the CDR3: TGTGCCAGCAGCAGCACAGATACGCAGTATTTT. The rearrangement uses TRBV7-9 and TRBJ2-3, with D unclear. CDR1 and CDR2 from the germline V gene are SEHNR and FQNEAQ (reference sequence). This CDR3 is 11 amino acids long. Trimming stripped 5 bases from V and 0 bases from J, with 0 bases between.

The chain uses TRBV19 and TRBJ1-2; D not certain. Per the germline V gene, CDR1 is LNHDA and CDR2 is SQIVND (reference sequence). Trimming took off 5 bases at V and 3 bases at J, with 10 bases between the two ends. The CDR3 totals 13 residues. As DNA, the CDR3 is TGTGCCAGTAGTCCTGACCCCGACTATGGCTACACCTTC. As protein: CASSPDPDYGYTF.

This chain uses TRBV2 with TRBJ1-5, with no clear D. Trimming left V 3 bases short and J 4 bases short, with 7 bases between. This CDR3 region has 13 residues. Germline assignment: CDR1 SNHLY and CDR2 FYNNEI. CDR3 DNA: TGTGCCAGCAGTGACAGTTGGAATCAGCCCCAGCATTTT. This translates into CASSDSWNQPQHF.

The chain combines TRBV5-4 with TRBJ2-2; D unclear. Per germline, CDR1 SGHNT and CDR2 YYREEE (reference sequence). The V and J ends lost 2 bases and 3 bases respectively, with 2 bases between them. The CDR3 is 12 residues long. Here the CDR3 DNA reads TGTGCCAGCAGCTTTGACACCGGGGAGCTGTTTTTT. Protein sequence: CASSFDTGELFF.

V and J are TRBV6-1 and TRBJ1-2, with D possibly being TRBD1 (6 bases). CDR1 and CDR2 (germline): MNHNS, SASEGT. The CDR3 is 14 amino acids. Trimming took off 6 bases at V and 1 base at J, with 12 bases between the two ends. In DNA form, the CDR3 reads TGTGCCAGCAGCCGCGGACAGTTTAACTATGGCTACACCTTC. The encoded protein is CASSRGQFNYGYTF.

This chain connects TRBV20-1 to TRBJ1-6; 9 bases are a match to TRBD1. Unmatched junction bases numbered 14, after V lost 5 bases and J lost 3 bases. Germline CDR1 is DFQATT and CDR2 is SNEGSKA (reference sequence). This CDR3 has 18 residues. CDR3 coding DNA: TGCAGTGCTCGAGGCGGGACAGGGACTTCTTTCTATAATTCACCCCTCCACTTT. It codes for CSARGGTGTSFYNSPLHF.

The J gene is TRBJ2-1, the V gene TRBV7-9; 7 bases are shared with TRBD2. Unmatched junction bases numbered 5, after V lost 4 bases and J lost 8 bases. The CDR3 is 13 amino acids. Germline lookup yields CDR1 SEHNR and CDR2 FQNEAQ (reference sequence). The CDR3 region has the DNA TGTGCCAGCAGCTACCGGGGGGAGCATGAGCAGTTCTTC. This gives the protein CASSYRGEHEQFF. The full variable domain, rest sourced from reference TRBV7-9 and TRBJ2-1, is DTGVSQNPRHKITKRGQNVTFRCDPISEHNRLYWYRQTLGQGPEFLTYFQNEAQLEKSRLLSDRFSAERPKGSFSTLEIQRTEQGDSAMYLCASSYRGEHEQFFGPGTRLTVL.

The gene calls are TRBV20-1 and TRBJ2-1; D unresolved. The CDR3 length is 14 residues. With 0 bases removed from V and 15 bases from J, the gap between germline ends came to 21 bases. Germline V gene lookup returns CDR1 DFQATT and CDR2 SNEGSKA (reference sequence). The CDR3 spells CSARDFSGPGIPFF. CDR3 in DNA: TGCAGTGCTAGAGATTTTTCGGGTCCAGGAATACCGTTCTTC.

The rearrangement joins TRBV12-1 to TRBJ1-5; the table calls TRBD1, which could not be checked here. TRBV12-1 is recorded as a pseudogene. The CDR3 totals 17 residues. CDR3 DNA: TGTGCCAGCAGCTTTGGCAGGACAAGGAATAGCAATCAGCCCCAGCATTTT. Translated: CASSFGRTRNSNQPQHF.

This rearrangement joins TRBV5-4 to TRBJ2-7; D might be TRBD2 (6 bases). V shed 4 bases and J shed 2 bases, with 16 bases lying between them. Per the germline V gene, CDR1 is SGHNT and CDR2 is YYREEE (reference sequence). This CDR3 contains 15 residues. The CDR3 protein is CASSPKTDYAYEQYF. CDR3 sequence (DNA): TGTGCCAGCAGCCCGAAGACGGACTATGCCTACGAGCAGTACTTC.

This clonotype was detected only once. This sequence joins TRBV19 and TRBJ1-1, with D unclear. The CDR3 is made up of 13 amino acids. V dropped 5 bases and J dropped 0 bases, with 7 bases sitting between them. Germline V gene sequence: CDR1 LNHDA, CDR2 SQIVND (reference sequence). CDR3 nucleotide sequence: TGTGCCAGTAGTCGACCGCTGAACACTGAAGCTTTCTTT. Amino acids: CASSRPLNTEAFF.

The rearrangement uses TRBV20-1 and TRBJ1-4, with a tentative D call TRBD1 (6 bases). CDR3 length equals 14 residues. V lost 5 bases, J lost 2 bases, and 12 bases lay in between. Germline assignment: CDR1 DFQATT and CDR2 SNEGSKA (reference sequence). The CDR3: CSAATGNTNEKLFF. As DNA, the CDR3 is TGCAGTGCTGCCACAGGGAACACTAATGAAAAACTGTTTTTT.

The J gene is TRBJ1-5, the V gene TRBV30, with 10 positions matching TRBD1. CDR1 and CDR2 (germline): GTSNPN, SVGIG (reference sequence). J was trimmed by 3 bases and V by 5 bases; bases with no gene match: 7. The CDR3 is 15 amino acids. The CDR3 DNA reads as TGTGCCTGGGGTGCCGGGACAGGGGTCAATCAGCCCCAGCATTTT. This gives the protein CAWGAGTGVNQPQHF.

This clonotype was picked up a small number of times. CDR3 DNA: TGTGCCAGCAGGCCGACAGGGGGATACGAGCAGTACTTC. Amino acid sequence: CASRPTGGYEQYF. V gene TRBV7-6 combines with J gene TRBJ2-7, with 9 bases matching TRBD1. With V trimmed by 6 bases and J by 4 bases, 4 bases remained unmatched. The CDR3 consists of 13 residues. Germline V gene data show CDR1 as SGHVS and CDR2 as FNYEAQ.

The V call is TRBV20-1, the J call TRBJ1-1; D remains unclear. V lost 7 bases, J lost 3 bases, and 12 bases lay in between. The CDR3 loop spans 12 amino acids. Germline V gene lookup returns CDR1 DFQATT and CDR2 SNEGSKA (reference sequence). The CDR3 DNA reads TGCAGTGGCAGAGCCCCCTACACTGAAGCTTTCTTT. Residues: CSGRAPYTEAFF.

The CDR3 DNA reads TGTGCCAGTAGTGAGGGGGACACTGAAGCTTTCTTT. Its protein is CASSEGDTEAFF. V is TRBV19 and J is TRBJ1-1, with TRBD1 as a possible D gene (6 bases). V lost 5 bases and J 3 bases, leaving 7 bases between the germline ends. CDR3 size: 12 residues. Germline V gene data show CDR1 as LNHDA and CDR2 as SQIVND (reference sequence).

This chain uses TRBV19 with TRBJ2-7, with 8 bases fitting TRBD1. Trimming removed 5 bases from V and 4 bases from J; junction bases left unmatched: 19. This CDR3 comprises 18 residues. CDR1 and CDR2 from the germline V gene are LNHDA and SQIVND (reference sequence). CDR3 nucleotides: TGTGCCAGTAGTCCCACCCTTGGTTCCGGGACAGGAGTTTACGAGCAGTACTTC. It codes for CASSPTLGSGTGVYEQYF. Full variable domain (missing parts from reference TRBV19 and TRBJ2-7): DGGITQSPKYLFRKEGQNVTLSCEQNLNHDAMYWYRQDPGQGLRLIYYSQIVNDFQKGDIAEGYSVSREKKESFPLTVTSAQKNPTAFYLCASSPTLGSGTGVYEQYFGPGTRLTVT.

Written as DNA, the CDR3 is TGTGCCAGCAGCTTATATGCGGGTGTCGGCAAAAACATTCAGTACTTC. Its protein is CASSLYAGVGKNIQYF. This sequence joins TRBV11-3 and TRBJ2-4, with D tentatively TRBD2 (5 bases). V lost 2 bases and J lost 3, with 14 bases in between. The CDR3 loop spans 16 amino acids. The germline V gene encodes CDR1 SGHNT and CDR2 YENEEA. Combining the CDR3 with reference TRBV11-3 and TRBJ2-4 gives the whole variable domain EAGVVQSPRYKIIEKKQPVAFWCNPISGHNTLYWYLQNLGQGPELLIRYENEEAVDDSQLPKDRFSAERLKGVDSTLKIQPAELGDSAVYLCASSLYAGVGKNIQYFGAGTRLSVL.

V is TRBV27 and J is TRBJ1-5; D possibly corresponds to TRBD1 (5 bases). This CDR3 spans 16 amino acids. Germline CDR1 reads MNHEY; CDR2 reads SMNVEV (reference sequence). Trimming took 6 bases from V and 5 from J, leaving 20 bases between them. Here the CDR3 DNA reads TGTGCCAGCAGGCCGGGGCCGCCGACATTGCATCAGCCCCAGCATTTT. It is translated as CASRPGPPTLHQPQHF.

The CDR3, as DNA: TGTGCCAGCAGCCTCCGACTAGCGGTAGTGGGGGAGCTGTTTTTT. It translates to CASSLRLAVVGELFF. V is TRBV7-8 and J is TRBJ2-2, with TRBD2 matching over 9 bases. Germline assignment: CDR1 SGHVS and CDR2 FQNEAQ. This CDR3 has 15 residues. The J segment lost 8 bases and the V segment lost 5 bases, leaving 9 bases of the junction unmatched.

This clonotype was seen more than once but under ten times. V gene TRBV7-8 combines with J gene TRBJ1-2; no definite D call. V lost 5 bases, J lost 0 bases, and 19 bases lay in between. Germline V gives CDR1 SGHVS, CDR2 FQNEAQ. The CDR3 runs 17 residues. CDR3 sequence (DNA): TGTGCCAGCAGCCTCCCTGCTAGGCCCCTAGCTAACTATGGCTACACCTTC. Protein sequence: CASSLPARPLANYGYTF.

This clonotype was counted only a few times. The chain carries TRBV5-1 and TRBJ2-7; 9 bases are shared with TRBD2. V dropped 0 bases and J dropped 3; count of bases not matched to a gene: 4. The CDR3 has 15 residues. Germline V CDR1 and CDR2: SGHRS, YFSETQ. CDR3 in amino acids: CASSLGPSGNYEQYF. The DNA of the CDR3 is TGCGCCAGCAGCTTGGGGCCTAGCGGGAACTACGAGCAGTACTTC.

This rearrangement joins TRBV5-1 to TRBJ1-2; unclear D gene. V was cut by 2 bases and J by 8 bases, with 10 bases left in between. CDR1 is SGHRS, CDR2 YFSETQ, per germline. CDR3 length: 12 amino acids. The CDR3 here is CASSFEGGGYTF. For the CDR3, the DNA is TGCGCCAGCAGCTTCGAAGGAGGCGGCTACACCTTC.

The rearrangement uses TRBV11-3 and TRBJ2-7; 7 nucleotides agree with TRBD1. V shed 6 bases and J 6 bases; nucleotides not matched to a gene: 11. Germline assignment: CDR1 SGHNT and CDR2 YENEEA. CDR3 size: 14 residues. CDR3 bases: TGTGCCAGCAGGGATGGCGGTACAGGGGCCGAGCAGTACTTC. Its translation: CASRDGGTGAEQYF.